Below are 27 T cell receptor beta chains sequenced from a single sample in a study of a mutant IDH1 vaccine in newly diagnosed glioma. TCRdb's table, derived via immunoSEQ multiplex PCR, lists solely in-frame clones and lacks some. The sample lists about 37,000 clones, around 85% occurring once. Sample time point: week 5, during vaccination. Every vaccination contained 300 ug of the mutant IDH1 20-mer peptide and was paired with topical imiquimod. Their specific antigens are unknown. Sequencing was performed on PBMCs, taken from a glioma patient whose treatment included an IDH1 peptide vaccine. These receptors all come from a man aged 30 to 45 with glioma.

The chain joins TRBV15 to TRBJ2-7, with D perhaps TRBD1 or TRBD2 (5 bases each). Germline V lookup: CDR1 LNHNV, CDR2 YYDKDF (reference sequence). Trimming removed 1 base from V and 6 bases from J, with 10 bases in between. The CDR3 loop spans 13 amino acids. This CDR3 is CATSRGAGTEQYF. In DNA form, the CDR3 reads TGTGCCACCAGCAGAGGGGCAGGGACCGAGCAGTACTTC. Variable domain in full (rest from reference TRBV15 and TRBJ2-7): DAMVIQNPRYQVTQFGKPVTLSCSQTLNHNVMYWYQQKSSQAPKLLFHYYDKDFNNEADTPDNFQSRRPNTSFCFLDIRSPGLGDTAMYLCATSRGAGTEQYFGPGTRLTVT.

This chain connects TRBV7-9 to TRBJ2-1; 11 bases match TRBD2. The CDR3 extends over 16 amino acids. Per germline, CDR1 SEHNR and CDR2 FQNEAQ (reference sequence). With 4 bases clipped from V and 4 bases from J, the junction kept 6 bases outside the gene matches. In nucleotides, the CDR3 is TGTGCCAGCAGCTCCAGTTCTAGCGGGAGGTACAATGAGCAGTTCTTC. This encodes CASSSSSSGRYNEQFF.

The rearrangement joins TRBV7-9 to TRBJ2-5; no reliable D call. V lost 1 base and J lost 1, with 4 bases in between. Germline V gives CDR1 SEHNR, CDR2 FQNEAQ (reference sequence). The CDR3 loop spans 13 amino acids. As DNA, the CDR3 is TGTGCCAGCAGCTTAGACAGCCAAGAGACCCAGTACTTC. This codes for CASSLDSQETQYF.

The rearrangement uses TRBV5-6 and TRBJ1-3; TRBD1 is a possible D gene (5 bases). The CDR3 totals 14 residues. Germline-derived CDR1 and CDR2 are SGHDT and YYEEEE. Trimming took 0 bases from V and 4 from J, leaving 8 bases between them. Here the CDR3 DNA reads TGTGCCAGCAGCTTGGGGGGGTTCGGAAACACCATATATTTT. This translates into CASSLGGFGNTIYF.

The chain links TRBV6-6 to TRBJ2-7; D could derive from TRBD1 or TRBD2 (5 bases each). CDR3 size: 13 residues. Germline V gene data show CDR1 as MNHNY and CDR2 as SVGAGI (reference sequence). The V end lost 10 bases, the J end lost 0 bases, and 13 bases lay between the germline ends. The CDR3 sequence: CATVARGSYEQYF. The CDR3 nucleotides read TGTGCCACCGTAGCGAGGGGCTCCTACGAGCAGTACTTC.

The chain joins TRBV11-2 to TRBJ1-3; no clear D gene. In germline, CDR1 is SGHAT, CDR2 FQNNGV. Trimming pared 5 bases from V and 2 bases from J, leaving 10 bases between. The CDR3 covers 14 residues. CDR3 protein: CASSAAGAGNTIYF. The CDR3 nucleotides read TGTGCCAGCAGCGCCGCAGGAGCTGGAAACACCATATATTTT.

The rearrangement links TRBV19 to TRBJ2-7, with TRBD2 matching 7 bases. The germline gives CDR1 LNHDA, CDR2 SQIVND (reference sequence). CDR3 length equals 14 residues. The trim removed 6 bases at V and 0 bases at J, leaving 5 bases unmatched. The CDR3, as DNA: TGTGCCAGTAGGAGTAGGACTAGCTCCTACGAGCAGTACTTC. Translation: CASRSRTSSYEQYF.

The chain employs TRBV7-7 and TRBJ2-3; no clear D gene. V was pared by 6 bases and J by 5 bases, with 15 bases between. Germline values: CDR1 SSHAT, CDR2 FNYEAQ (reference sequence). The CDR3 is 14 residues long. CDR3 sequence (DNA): TGTGCCAGCAGTCCTAACGCTGGTCTAGATACGCAGTATTTT. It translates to CASSPNAGLDTQYF.

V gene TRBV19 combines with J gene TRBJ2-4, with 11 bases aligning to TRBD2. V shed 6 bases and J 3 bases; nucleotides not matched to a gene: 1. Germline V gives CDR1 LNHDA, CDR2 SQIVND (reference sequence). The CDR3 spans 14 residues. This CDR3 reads CASSGLAGKNIQYF. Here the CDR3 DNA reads TGTGCCAGTAGCGGACTAGCGGGCAAAAACATTCAGTACTTC.

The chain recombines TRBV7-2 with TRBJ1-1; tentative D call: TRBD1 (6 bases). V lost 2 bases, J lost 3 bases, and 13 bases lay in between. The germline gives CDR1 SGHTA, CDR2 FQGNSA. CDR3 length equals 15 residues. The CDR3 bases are TGTGCCAGCAGCTTAATGGCAGGGGACGACACTGAAGCTTTCTTT. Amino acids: CASSLMAGDDTEAFF.

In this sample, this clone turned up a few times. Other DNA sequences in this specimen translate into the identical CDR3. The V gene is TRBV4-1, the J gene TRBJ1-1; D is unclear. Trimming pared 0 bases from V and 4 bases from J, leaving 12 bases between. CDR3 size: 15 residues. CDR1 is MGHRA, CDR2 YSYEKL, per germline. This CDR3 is CASSQDNGWRTEAFF. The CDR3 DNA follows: TGCGCCAGCAGCCAAGATAACGGATGGCGCACTGAAGCTTTCTTT.

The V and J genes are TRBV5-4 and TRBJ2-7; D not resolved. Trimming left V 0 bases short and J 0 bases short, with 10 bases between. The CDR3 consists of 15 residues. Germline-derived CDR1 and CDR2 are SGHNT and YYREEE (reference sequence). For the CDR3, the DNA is TGTGCCAGCAGCTTGGGGCCGGCTAGCTCCTACGAGCAGTACTTC. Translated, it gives CASSLGPASSYEQYF.

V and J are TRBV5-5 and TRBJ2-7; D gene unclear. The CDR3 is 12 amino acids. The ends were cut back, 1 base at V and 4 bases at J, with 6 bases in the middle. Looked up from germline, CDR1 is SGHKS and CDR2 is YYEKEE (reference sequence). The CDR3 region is CASSLYPYEQYF. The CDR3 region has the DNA TGTGCCAGCAGCTTGTACCCATACGAGCAGTACTTC. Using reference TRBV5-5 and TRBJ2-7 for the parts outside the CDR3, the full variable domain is DAGVTQSPTHLIKTRGQQVTLRCSPISGHKSVSWYQQVLGQGPQFIFQYYEKEERGRGNFPDRFSARQFPNYSSELNVNALLLGDSALYLCASSLYPYEQYFGPGTRLTVT.

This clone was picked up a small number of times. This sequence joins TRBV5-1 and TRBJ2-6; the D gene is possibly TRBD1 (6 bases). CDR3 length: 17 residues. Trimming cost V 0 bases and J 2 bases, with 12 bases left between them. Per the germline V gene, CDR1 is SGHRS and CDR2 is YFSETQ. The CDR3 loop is CASSLVLYRAGANVLTF. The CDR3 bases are TGCGCCAGCAGCTTGGTATTGTACAGGGCTGGGGCCAACGTCCTGACTTTC.

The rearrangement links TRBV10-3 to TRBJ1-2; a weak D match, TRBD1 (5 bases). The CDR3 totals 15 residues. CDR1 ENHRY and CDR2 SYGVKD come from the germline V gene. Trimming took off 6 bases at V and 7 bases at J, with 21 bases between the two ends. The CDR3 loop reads CAISLQGPDRGGYTF. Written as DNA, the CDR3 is TGTGCCATCAGCCTGCAGGGCCCGGATCGGGGTGGCTACACCTTC.

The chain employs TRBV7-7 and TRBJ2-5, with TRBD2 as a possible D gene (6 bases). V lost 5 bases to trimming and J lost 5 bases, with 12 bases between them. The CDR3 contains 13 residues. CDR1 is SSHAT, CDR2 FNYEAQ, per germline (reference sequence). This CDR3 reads CASSDGRGETQYF. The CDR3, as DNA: TGTGCCAGCAGCGACGGGAGAGGCGAGACCCAGTACTTC.

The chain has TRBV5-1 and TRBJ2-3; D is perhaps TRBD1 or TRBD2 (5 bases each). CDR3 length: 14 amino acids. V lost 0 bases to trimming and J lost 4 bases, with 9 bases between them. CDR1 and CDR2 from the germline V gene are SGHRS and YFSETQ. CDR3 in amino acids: CASSLGGASDTQYF. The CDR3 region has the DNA TGCGCCAGCAGCTTGGGAGGGGCGTCAGATACGCAGTATTTT.

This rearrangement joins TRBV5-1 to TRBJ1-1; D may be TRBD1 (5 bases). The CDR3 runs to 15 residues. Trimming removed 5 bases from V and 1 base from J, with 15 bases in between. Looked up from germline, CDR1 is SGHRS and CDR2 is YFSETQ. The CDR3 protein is CASRGSGTANTEAFF. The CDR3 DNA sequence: TGCGCCAGCAGGGGCTCAGGGACGGCGAACACTGAAGCTTTCTTT.

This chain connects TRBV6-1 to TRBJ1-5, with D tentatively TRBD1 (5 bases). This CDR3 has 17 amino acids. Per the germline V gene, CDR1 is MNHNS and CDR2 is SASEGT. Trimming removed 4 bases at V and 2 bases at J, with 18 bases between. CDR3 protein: CASSVLQGGVGNQPQHF. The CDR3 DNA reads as TGTGCCAGCAGTGTCCTCCAGGGAGGAGTGGGCAATCAGCCCCAGCATTTT.

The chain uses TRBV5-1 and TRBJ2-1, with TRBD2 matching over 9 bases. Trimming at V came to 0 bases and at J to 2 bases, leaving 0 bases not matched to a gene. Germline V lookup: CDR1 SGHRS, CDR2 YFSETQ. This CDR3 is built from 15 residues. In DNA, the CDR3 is TGCGCCAGCAGCTTGGAGCGGGGGGCCTACAATGAGCAGTTCTTC. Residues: CASSLERGAYNEQFF.

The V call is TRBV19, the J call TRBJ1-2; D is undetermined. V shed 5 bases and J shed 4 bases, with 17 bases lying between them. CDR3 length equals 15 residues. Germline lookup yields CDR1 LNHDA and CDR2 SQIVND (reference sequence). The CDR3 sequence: CASSPRQPTSYGYTF. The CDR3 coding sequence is TGTGCCAGTAGTCCACGCCAGCCTACCTCCTATGGCTACACCTTC.

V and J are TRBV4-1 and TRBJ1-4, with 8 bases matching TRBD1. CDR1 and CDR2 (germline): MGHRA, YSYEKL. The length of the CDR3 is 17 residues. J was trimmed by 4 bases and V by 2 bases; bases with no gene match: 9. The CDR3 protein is CASSQTNRGQGNEKLFF. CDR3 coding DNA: TGCGCCAGCAGCCAAACAAACCGAGGACAGGGTAATGAAAAACTGTTTTTT.

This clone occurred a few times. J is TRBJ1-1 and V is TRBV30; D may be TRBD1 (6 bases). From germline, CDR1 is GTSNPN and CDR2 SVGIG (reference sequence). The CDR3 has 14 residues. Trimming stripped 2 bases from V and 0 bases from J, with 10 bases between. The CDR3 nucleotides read TGTGCCTGGAGTAAACAGGGACTGAACACTGAAGCTTTCTTT. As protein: CAWSKQGLNTEAFF.

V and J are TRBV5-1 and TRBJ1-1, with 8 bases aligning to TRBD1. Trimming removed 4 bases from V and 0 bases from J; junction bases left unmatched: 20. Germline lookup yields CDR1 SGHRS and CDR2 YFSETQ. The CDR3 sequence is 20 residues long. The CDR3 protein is CASSPRSGTGVITVNTEAFF. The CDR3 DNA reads TGCGCCAGCAGCCCACGCTCCGGGACAGGAGTTATCACGGTGAACACTGAAGCTTTCTTT.

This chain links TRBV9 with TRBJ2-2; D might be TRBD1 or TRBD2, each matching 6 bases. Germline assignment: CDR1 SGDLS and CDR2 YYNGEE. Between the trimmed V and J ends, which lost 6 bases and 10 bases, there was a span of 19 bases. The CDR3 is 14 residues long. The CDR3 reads CASKGGSVPEELFF. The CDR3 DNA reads TGTGCCAGCAAGGGGGGATCCGTTCCGGAGGAGCTGTTTTTT.

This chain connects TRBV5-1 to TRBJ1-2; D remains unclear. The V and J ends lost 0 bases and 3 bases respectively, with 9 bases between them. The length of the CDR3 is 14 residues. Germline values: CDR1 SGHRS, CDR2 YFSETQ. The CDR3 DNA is TGCGCCAGCAGCTTGGGGAGTTTTGACTATGGCTACACCTTC. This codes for CASSLGSFDYGYTF. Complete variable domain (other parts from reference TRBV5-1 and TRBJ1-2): KAGVTQTPRYLIKTRGQQVTLSCSPISGHRSVSWYQQTPGQGLQFLFEYFSETQRNKGNFPGRFSGRQFSNSRSEMNVSTLELGDSALYLCASSLGSFDYGYTFGSGTRLTVV.

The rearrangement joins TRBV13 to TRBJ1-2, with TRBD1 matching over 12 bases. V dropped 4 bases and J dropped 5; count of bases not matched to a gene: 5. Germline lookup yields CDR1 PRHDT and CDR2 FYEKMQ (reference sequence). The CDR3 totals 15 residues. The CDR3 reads CASSSGTGGRYGYTF. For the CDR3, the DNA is TGTGCCAGCAGCTCCGGGACAGGGGGCCGGTATGGCTACACCTTC.